These 28 T cell receptor beta chains originate from one sample sequenced in a study of Graves' ophthalmopathy and Graves' hyperthyroidism. Investigators amplified TCR beta CDR3 regions from RNA transcripts. The workflow started with a first-round RT-PCR run with HTBI primers and then moved on to a second-round multiplex PCR. TCRdb recomputed calls from the multiplex PCR reads with MiXCR, one row per CDR3 protein. Among around 40,000 distinct CDR3 sequences listed, 45% to 60% were seen once. Sequenced material: peripheral blood. These receptors were taken from an adult man with Graves' ophthalmopathy.

This clonotype was seen repeatedly, ten times or more. This sequence joins TRBV28 and TRBJ2-1; the D gene is possibly TRBD1 (5 bases). The germline CDR1 and CDR2 sequences are MDHEN and SYDVKM. The V end lost 7 bases, the J end lost 3 bases, and 13 bases lay between the germline ends. The CDR3 spans 14 residues. The CDR3 loop is CASTAPTGYNEQFF. Here the CDR3 DNA reads TGTGCCAGCACGGCCCCAACAGGCTACAATGAGCAGTTCTTC.

The V and J genes are TRBV11-2 and TRBJ2-6, with D tentatively TRBD2 (5 bases). Germline V lookup: CDR1 SGHAT, CDR2 FQNNGV. The CDR3 consists of 15 residues. With 7 bases removed from V and 7 bases from J, the gap between germline ends came to 17 bases. CDR3: CASTIGSDGANVLTF. CDR3 DNA: TGTGCCAGCACCATAGGGAGCGATGGTGCCAACGTCCTGACTTTC.

This chain joins TRBV7-9 and TRBJ2-7, with D perhaps TRBD1 or TRBD2 (5 bases each). Trimming cost V 1 base and J 2 bases, with 9 bases left between them. This CDR3 region has 14 residues. Germline V gene lookup returns CDR1 SEHNR and CDR2 FQNEAQ (reference sequence). CDR3 sequence: CASSLVSGPYEQYF. The DNA of the CDR3 is TGTGCCAGCAGCTTAGTATCGGGACCCTACGAGCAGTACTTC.

This clonotype is termed medium-sized. The chain combines TRBV2 with TRBJ2-7; 8 bases match TRBD1. J lost 3 bases, V lost 3 bases, and 4 bases had no gene match. Looked up from germline, CDR1 is SNHLY and CDR2 is FYNNEI. This CDR3 contains 14 residues. The CDR3 region is CASSEQGQGYEQYF. The CDR3 bases are TGTGCCAGCAGTGAGCAAGGACAGGGCTACGAGCAGTACTTC.

The CDR3 coding sequence is TGCAGTGCTAGAGTCACTTTTACTAGCGGGGGGGCAGAGGATACGCAGTATTTT. Translation: CSARVTFTSGGAEDTQYF. The chain joins TRBV20-1 to TRBJ2-3; 13 bases map to TRBD2. Per germline, CDR1 DFQATT and CDR2 SNEGSKA (reference sequence). This CDR3 is built from 18 residues. V was clipped by 1 base and J by 6 bases; unmatched bases: 13.

The V call is TRBV11-2, the J call TRBJ2-3, with TRBD1 identical over 9 bases. The CDR3 is 15 amino acids. J was trimmed by 6 bases and V by 1 base; bases with no gene match: 5. Germline V CDR1 and CDR2: SGHAT, FQNNGV. CDR3 region: CASSLGWDRDDTQYF. DNA for the CDR3: TGTGCCAGCAGCTTAGGGTGGGACAGGGATGATACGCAGTATTTT.

This clonotype has a handful of counts. The V gene is TRBV10-3, the J gene TRBJ2-7; 7 positions agree with TRBD1. The CDR3 is 13 residues long. The V segment lost 4 bases and the J segment 3 bases; nucleotides outside the gene matches: 3. Germline values: CDR1 ENHRY, CDR2 SYGVKD. The CDR3 is CAISGDSYYEQYF. The CDR3 DNA follows: TGTGCCATCAGTGGGGACAGCTACTACGAGCAGTACTTC.

This clonotype was picked up many times. CDR3 region: CASSGGQGAYEQYF. CDR3 coding DNA: TGTGCCAGCAGTGGGGGACAGGGGGCCTACGAGCAGTACTTC. The chain combines TRBV28 with TRBJ2-7, with TRBD1 matching 11 bases. The trim removed 5 bases at V and 2 bases at J, leaving 2 bases unmatched. Per the germline V gene, CDR1 is MDHEN and CDR2 is SYDVKM. This CDR3 is 14 amino acids long.

At least ten counts were recorded for this clonotype. The rearrangement uses TRBV12-3 or TRBV12-4 and TRBJ1-6; unclear D gene. Trimming stripped 2 bases from V and 9 bases from J, with 8 bases between. The CDR3 is 13 residues long. CDR3 sequence reads: CASSLSQTSPLHF. The CDR3 region has the DNA TGTGCCAGCAGTTTAAGTCAGACTTCACCCCTCCACTTT.

This clonotype has ten or more counts. This chain connects TRBV28 to TRBJ1-5; no definite D call. Germline V CDR1 and CDR2: MDHEN, SYDVKM. The CDR3 length is 14 residues. The ends were cut back, 6 bases at V and 10 bases at J, with 19 bases in the middle. The CDR3 sequence is CASSQTRTRGPQHF. The DNA of the CDR3 is TGTGCCAGCAGCCAAACAAGGACCCGGGGACCCCAGCATTTT.

V is TRBV2 and J is TRBJ1-6, with 7 bases identical to TRBD1. J was trimmed by 10 bases and V by 7 bases; bases with no gene match: 25. Germline V CDR1 and CDR2: SNHLY, FYNNEI. The CDR3 has 19 residues. CDR3 DNA: TGTGCCAGCAACATACCTGCCAGCAGTTTAGGACAGGAGGGATCACCCCTCCACTTT. This codes for CASNIPASSLGQEGSPLHF. The entire variable domain, with the rest obtained from reference TRBV2 and TRBJ1-6, is as follows: EPEVTQTPSHQVTQMGQEVILRCVPISNHLYFYWYRQILGQKVEFLVSFYNNEISEKSEIFDDQFSVERPDGSNFTLKIRSTKLEDSAMYFCASNIPASSLGQEGSPLHFGNGTRLTVT.

This clonotype was picked up one time. This clone may be a read error of a much larger clone one base away. V usage is TRBV7-9 and J usage is TRBJ1-1, with a weak D call TRBD1 (5 bases). V was shortened by 1 base and J by 8 bases, with 14 bases between the two germline ends. The germline V gene has CDR1 SEHNR and CDR2 FQNEAQ (reference sequence). There are 14 residues in the CDR3. The CDR3 here is CASSLGGGGEEAFF. DNA for the CDR3: TGTGCCAGCAGCTTAGGGGGGGGGGGGGAAGAAGCTTTCTTT.

This clonotype appeared many times. The chain is built from TRBV3-1 and TRBJ2-1, with TRBD2 identical over 9 bases. Per the germline V gene, CDR1 is LGHDT and CDR2 is YNNKEL (reference sequence). The CDR3 length is 13 residues. V was pared by 7 bases and J by 5 bases, with 3 bases of the junction left unmatched. This chain's CDR3 is CASNLAGNNEQFF. The CDR3 DNA follows: TGTGCCAGCAATCTAGCGGGGAACAATGAGCAGTTCTTC.

V gene TRBV20-1 combines with J gene TRBJ2-1; 10 bases align to TRBD1. Germline CDR1 DFQATT, CDR2 SNEGSKA (reference sequence). Unmatched junction bases numbered 3, after V lost 5 bases and J lost 2 bases. The CDR3 spans 14 residues. The DNA for the CDR3 is TGCAGTGCTCCCGGGACAGGGGCCTACAATGAGCAGTTCTTC. Amino acid sequence: CSAPGTGAYNEQFF.

The table lists this clonotype with a few counts. One end of the junction fails to match germline, which may point to a read error. The J gene is TRBJ2-7, the V gene TRBV19, with 7 bases that match TRBD1. The CDR3 has 14 amino acids. Germline values: CDR1 LNHDA, CDR2 SQIVND (reference sequence). DNA of the CDR3: TGTGCCAGTAGTATAGGGGTGGATGACAGGGCGTTGCTCTTC. Translation: CASSIGVDDRALLF.

Comments on this clonotype: The conserved phenylalanine or tryptophan is not found at the CDR3 terminus, so this likely reflects a read error. This chain uses TRBV5-1 with TRBJ1-3; 8 nucleotides match TRBD1. The CDR3 covers 13 residues. V shed 4 bases and J 7 bases; nucleotides not matched to a gene: 4. The germline V gene encodes CDR1 SGHRS and CDR2 YFSETQ. The chain's CDR3 is CASSLQGGNTIYS. CDR3 sequence (DNA): TGCGCCAGCAGCCTACAGGGGGGGAACACCATATATTCT.

The chain is built from TRBV20-1 and TRBJ2-7; 10 bases map to TRBD2. With V trimmed by 2 bases and J by 3 bases, 1 base remained unmatched. This CDR3 has 13 residues. Germline assignment: CDR1 DFQATT and CDR2 SNEGSKA (reference sequence). The CDR3 loop is CSARTSGDYEQYF. The DNA for the CDR3 is TGCAGTGCTAGAACTAGCGGGGACTACGAGCAGTACTTC.

This clonotype was counted once. This chain connects TRBV10-3 to TRBJ2-7; 9 bases map to TRBD1. The V gene's germline CDR1 is ENHRY and CDR2 SYGVKD. The CDR3 covers 14 residues. The J segment lost 2 bases and the V segment lost 6 bases, leaving 5 bases of the junction unmatched. CDR3 DNA: TGTGCCATCAGGGTGGGGACAGGGACCTACGAGCAGTACTTC. Translating it yields CAIRVGTGTYEQYF.

The CDR3 here is CSAGHNEQFF. The DNA of the CDR3 is TGCAGTGCCGGCCACAATGAGCAGTTCTTC. The chain couples TRBV20-1 to TRBJ2-1; D is uncertain. Germline V gives CDR1 DFQATT, CDR2 SNEGSKA (reference sequence). CDR3 length equals 10 residues. The V end was cut by 6 bases, the J end by 5 bases, with 5 bases between.

The chain combines TRBV2 with TRBJ2-7, with TRBD2 as a possible D gene (6 bases). CDR1 and CDR2 (germline): SNHLY, FYNNEI. CDR3 length: 15 residues. With 1 base removed from V and 9 bases from J, the gap between germline ends came to 19 bases. CDR3 sequence reads: CASSEGLTSTDTQYV. The CDR3 DNA is TGTGCCAGCAGTGAAGGACTAACTAGCACAGATACGCAGTACGTC.

This clonotype was observed many times. The chain joins TRBV27 to TRBJ1-2, with 8 bases that match TRBD1. CDR1 and CDR2 (germline): MNHEY, SMNVEV (reference sequence). The CDR3 runs to 16 residues. Trimming removed 3 bases from V and 4 bases from J; junction bases left unmatched: 10. CDR3: CASSFGGQGEIYGYTF. The CDR3 DNA follows: TGTGCCAGCAGTTTTGGCGGACAGGGAGAAATCTATGGCTACACCTTC.

Concerning this clonotype: At one end the junction does not follow the germline gene, possibly because of a read error. The rearrangement links TRBV5-1 to TRBJ2-3; 7 bases fit TRBD2. Germline V lookup: CDR1 SGHRS, CDR2 YFSETQ. The CDR3 runs 15 residues. The CDR3 bases are TGCGCCAGCAGCTCCACTGGCGGGAGCGCAGATACGCAATATTTT. This gives the protein CASSSTGGSADTQYF.

This clonotype was seen at least ten times. The chain is built from TRBV6-1 and TRBJ2-1; 7 bases align to TRBD1. The CDR3 is made up of 14 amino acids. The V and J ends lost 2 bases and 3 bases, in that order; junction bases with no gene match: 1. CDR1 is MNHNS and CDR2 is SASEGT in the germline V gene. The CDR3 loop is CASSEQGDYNEQFF. For the CDR3, the DNA is TGTGCCAGCAGTGAACAGGGGGACTACAATGAGCAGTTCTTC.

DNA of the CDR3: TGCGCCAGCAGTTTCGACACCCAAGGCTCCTACAATGAGCAGTTCTTC. It encodes CASSFDTQGSYNEQFF. The V and J genes are TRBV5-1 and TRBJ2-1; D not resolved. The CDR3 runs 16 residues. V lost 5 bases and J lost 0, with 15 bases in between. Germline values: CDR1 SGHRS, CDR2 YFSETQ.

The rearrangement uses TRBV10-3 and TRBJ2-2, with D unresolved. Trimming removed 0 bases at V and 8 bases at J, with 7 bases between. The CDR3 runs 13 residues. Germline values: CDR1 ENHRY, CDR2 SYGVKD. The CDR3 DNA is TGTGCCATCAGTGAGTCTTCAACAGGGGAGCTGTTTTTT. Translation gives CAISESSTGELFF.

The chain has TRBV10-2 and TRBJ2-2; 8 bases are shared with TRBD2. With V trimmed by 9 bases and J by 5 bases, 11 bases remained unmatched. The CDR3 sequence is 15 residues long. Germline V gene sequence: CDR1 WSHSY, CDR2 SAAADI. The CDR3 DNA follows: TGCGCCAGGCTGGCCGGGGGGGATTGGACCGGGGAGCTGTTTTTT. The encoded protein is CARLAGGDWTGELFF.

As regards this clonotype: The junction differs from germline at one of its ends, possibly a read error. CDR3 DNA sequence: TGTGCCGCCAGTGATCCAACCAGGACCCGGGGGACAGATGCGCAGTATTTT. Translation gives CAASDPTRTRGTDAQYF. The rearrangement joins TRBV24-1 to TRBJ2-3, with a weak D call TRBD1 (7 bases). The germline V gene has CDR1 KGHDR and CDR2 SFDVKD. The CDR3 consists of 17 residues.

V usage is TRBV29-1 and J usage is TRBJ2-2; 10 nucleotides match TRBD1. Germline values: CDR1 SQVTM, CDR2 ANQGSEA. CDR3 length: 15 residues. V lost 8 bases to trimming and J lost 6 bases; unmatched junction nucleotides: 12. The CDR3 coding sequence is TGCAGCCCTAGGCTGGGACAGGGGAAGGCCGGGGAGCTGTTTTTT. Protein: CSPRLGQGKAGELFF.